These 27 T cell receptor beta chains came from one sample sequenced in a study of early stage breast cancer tumors. The protocol was immunoSEQ multiplex PCR, while the TCRdb copy is restricted to in-frame clones and leaves out a portion. The table shows fewer than 35,000 clones, with approximately 75% occurring only once. The sample consisted of blood. The receptors were gathered from a person aged 50 to 59 with breast cancer.

This rearrangement joins TRBV6-1 to TRBJ1-5, with 8 bases identical to TRBD1. Unmatched junction bases numbered 5, after V lost 2 bases and J lost 5 bases. Germline V CDR1 and CDR2: MNHNS, SASEGT. The CDR3 extends over 15 amino acids. CDR3 in amino acids: CASSELDRAYQPQHF. CDR3 bases: TGTGCCAGCAGTGAATTGGACAGGGCTTATCAGCCCCAGCATTTT.

This clone has a single count. The chain uses TRBV7-2 and TRBJ1-1; D possibly corresponds to TRBD1 (5 bases). This CDR3 is 15 amino acids long. CDR1 and CDR2 (germline): SGHTA, FQGNSA. V was clipped by 4 bases and J by 7 bases, with 19 bases between them. The CDR3 is CASSSGPLVGGEAFF. CDR3 bases: TGTGCCAGCAGCTCGGGACCCCTCGTCGGAGGTGAAGCTTTCTTT.

The rearrangement uses TRBV9 and TRBJ2-7; D may correspond to TRBD1 or TRBD2 (5 bases each). Between the trimmed V and J ends, which lost 0 bases and 0 bases, there was a span of 7 bases. The CDR3 is 14 residues long. Germline CDR1 is SGDLS and CDR2 is YYNGEE. DNA of the CDR3: TGTGCCAGCAGCGTAGGGGGGAGCTCCTACGAGCAGTACTTC. Protein: CASSVGGSSYEQYF. The variable domain in full, with the rest retrieved from reference TRBV9 and TRBJ2-7, is DSGVTQTPKHLITATGQRVTLRCSPRSGDLSVYWYQQSLDQGLQFLIQYYNGEERAKGNILERFSAQQFPDLHSELNLSSLELGDSALYFCASSVGGSSYEQYFGPGTRLTVT.

This clone was found a few times. The chain is built from TRBV4-1 and TRBJ1-3; 7 bases align to TRBD1. Germline V gives CDR1 MGHRA, CDR2 YSYEKL. The V segment lost 4 bases and the J segment 1 base; nucleotides outside the gene matches: 16. This CDR3 has 19 amino acids. This CDR3 is CASSRRTGTDISSGNTIYF. The DNA of the CDR3 is TGCGCCAGCAGCCGTCGCACCGGGACAGACATTAGTTCTGGAAACACCATATATTTT.

The chain recombines TRBV7-3 with TRBJ2-7, with D possibly TRBD1 on 6 matching bases. Trimming shortened V by 5 bases and J by 3 bases, and 17 bases separated the two germline ends. CDR3 size: 15 residues. Germline loops: CDR1 SGHTA, CDR2 FQGTGA. The CDR3 DNA follows: TGTGCCAGCAGCATGGGACAACCAGGCGGCTACGAGCAGTACTTC. It codes for CASSMGQPGGYEQYF.

This clone was detected once. This chain connects TRBV15 to TRBJ2-3, with 14 bases identical to TRBD2. The CDR3 contains 15 residues. V shed 3 bases and J 7 bases; nucleotides not matched to a gene: 3. Germline lookup yields CDR1 LNHNV and CDR2 YYDKDF (reference sequence). DNA for the CDR3: TGTGCCACCAGCAGGGGACTAGCGGGAGAAAATACGCAGTATTTT. It yields the protein CATSRGLAGENTQYF.

The chain links TRBV29-1 to TRBJ1-4; tentatively, D is TRBD1 (5 bases). There are 13 residues in the CDR3. Germline V lookup: CDR1 SQVTM, CDR2 ANQGSEA. V lost 3 bases and J lost 7, with 12 bases in between. The chain's CDR3 is CSVESREGEKLFF. The CDR3 coding sequence is TGCAGCGTTGAGTCCAGGGAGGGTGAAAAACTGTTTTTT. The whole variable domain, remainder taken from reference TRBV29-1 and TRBJ1-4, is SAVISQKPSRDICQRGTSLTIQCQVDSQVTMMFWYRQQPGQSLTLIATANQGSEATYESGFVIDKFPISRPNLTFSTLTVSNMSPEDSSIYLCSVESREGEKLFFGSGTQLSVL.

The chain joins TRBV19 to TRBJ1-2; D remains unclear. The CDR3 extends over 16 amino acids. Germline CDR1 LNHDA, CDR2 SQIVND (reference sequence). V was trimmed by 3 bases and J by 4 bases, leaving 18 bases between them. CDR3 protein: CASSMKGTGLLYGYTF. CDR3 in DNA: TGTGCCAGTAGTATGAAGGGTACGGGATTGCTCTATGGCTACACCTTC. Complete variable domain (other parts from reference TRBV19 and TRBJ1-2): DGGITQSPKYLFRKEGQNVTLSCEQNLNHDAMYWYRQDPGQGLRLIYYSQIVNDFQKGDIAEGYSVSREKKESFPLTVTSAQKNPTAFYLCASSMKGTGLLYGYTFGSGTRLTVV.

The genes are TRBV21-1 and TRBJ2-7; TRBD2 was called by the table and not checked on the DNA. TRBV21-1 is flagged as a pseudogene. The CDR3 loop spans 20 amino acids. CDR3 residues: CASSPQGKRGFPFVSYEQYF. In nucleotides, the CDR3 is TGTGCCAGCAGCCCCCAAGGGAAGCGGGGGTTTCCGTTCGTGTCCTACGAGCAGTACTTC.

The chain has TRBV6-4 and TRBJ2-3; D not resolved. The CDR3 contains 15 residues. Germline-derived CDR1 and CDR2 are MRHNA and SNTAGT. Between the trimmed V and J ends, which lost 3 bases and 0 bases, there was a span of 10 bases. Written as DNA, the CDR3 is TGTGCCAGCAGTGAAAGGCCTCATAGCACAGATACGCAGTATTTT. This gives the protein CASSERPHSTDTQYF.

The chain couples TRBV6-4 to TRBJ2-7; D is possibly TRBD1 (6 bases). Per germline, CDR1 MRHNA and CDR2 SNTAGT. The CDR3 spans 14 residues. V was shortened by 3 bases and J by 2 bases, with 11 bases between the two germline ends. CDR3 DNA: TGTGCCAGCAGTGAAGGGGGAAGGGCCTACGAGCAGTACTTC. Translating gives CASSEGGRAYEQYF.

The chain carries TRBV5-1 and TRBJ2-3; 7 bases fit TRBD2. The CDR3 totals 16 residues. The trim removed 1 base at V and 5 bases at J, leaving 10 bases unmatched. Looked up from germline, CDR1 is SGHRS and CDR2 is YFSETQ. The DNA for the CDR3 is TGCGCCAGCAGCTTGCCCTTAGCGGGCCAAGGAGATACGCAGTATTTT. This encodes CASSLPLAGQGDTQYF.

The CDR3 is CAISESGGQNQPQHF. For the CDR3, the DNA is TGTGCCATCAGTGAGTCAGGGGGCCAAAATCAGCCCCAGCATTTT. This sequence joins TRBV10-3 and TRBJ1-5; 7 bases are shared with TRBD1. The CDR3 covers 15 residues. Germline V lookup: CDR1 ENHRY, CDR2 SYGVKD. Trimming at V came to 0 bases and at J to 4 bases, leaving 3 bases not matched to a gene.

The CDR3 DNA is TGCAGCGTCAAAGGAGGGGTCAAGATTACTAGCGGGGTTTCAGGTTACAATGAGCAGTTCTTC. Translation: CSVKGGVKITSGVSGYNEQFF. The rearrangement joins TRBV29-1 to TRBJ2-1, with TRBD2 identical over 10 bases. With V trimmed by 6 bases and J by 4 bases, 27 bases remained unmatched. In germline, CDR1 is SQVTM, CDR2 ANQGSEA. The CDR3 is 21 amino acids.

This clone is judged medium-sized. The chain uses TRBV30 and TRBJ2-2; possibly TRBD1 for D (6 bases). CDR1 GTSNPN and CDR2 SVGIG come from the germline V gene (reference sequence). This CDR3 spans 18 amino acids. The ends were cut back, 3 bases at V and 0 bases at J, with 20 bases in the middle. CDR3 region: CAWSELLGATANTGELFF. The CDR3 coding sequence is TGTGCCTGGAGCGAGCTTTTGGGGGCCACTGCGAACACCGGGGAGCTGTTTTTT.

This chain joins TRBV5-6 and TRBJ2-5, with a tentative D call TRBD1 (6 bases). The germline gives CDR1 SGHDT, CDR2 YYEEEE. The CDR3 spans 15 residues. Deletions cut 1 base from V and 1 base from J, with 11 bases between. The CDR3 loop reads CASSLPRGGQETQYF. The CDR3 nucleotides read TGTGCCAGCAGCTTGCCCAGGGGCGGCCAAGAGACCCAGTACTTC.

A few counts support this clone. The chain is built from TRBV19 and TRBJ2-7, with TRBD1 identical over 12 bases. The ends lost 8 bases at V and 7 bases at J; junction bases unmatched: 12. This CDR3 region has 15 residues. Looked up from germline, CDR1 is LNHDA and CDR2 is SQIVND (reference sequence). The CDR3 sequence: CASAPGQGASVEQYF. Written as DNA, the CDR3 is TGTGCCAGTGCTCCGGGACAGGGGGCATCGGTTGAGCAGTACTTC.

V gene TRBV9 combines with J gene TRBJ2-2; a possible D gene is TRBD2 (6 bases). V was pared by 4 bases and J by 5 bases, with 15 bases between. Germline V CDR1 and CDR2: SGDLS, YYNGEE. CDR3 length: 15 residues. The CDR3 loop reads CASSFRDSLTGELFF. The CDR3, as DNA: TGTGCCAGCAGCTTTAGGGACTCTTTAACCGGGGAGCTGTTTTTT.

The chain combines TRBV6-6 with TRBJ2-5; 9 bases match TRBD1. This CDR3 is 15 amino acids long. Germline trimming cut 2 bases from V and 5 bases from J; bases unmatched to any gene: 6. Germline values: CDR1 MNHNY, CDR2 SVGAGI (reference sequence). For the CDR3, the DNA is TGTGCCAGCAGTTACGGGGACAGGGCGGGGGAGACCCAGTACTTC. This codes for CASSYGDRAGETQYF.

The chain uses TRBV7-9 and TRBJ2-5; 7 nucleotides line up with TRBD2. V dropped 3 bases and J dropped 2; count of bases not matched to a gene: 15. CDR1 is SEHNR, CDR2 FQNEAQ, per germline (reference sequence). The CDR3 consists of 18 residues. The CDR3 coding sequence is TGTGCCAGCAGCTTCCTCAAGTATGGGACGGGGGGACAAGAGACCCAGTACTTC. Protein sequence: CASSFLKYGTGGQETQYF. Looking up the rest from reference TRBV7-9 and TRBJ2-5 gives the full variable domain: DTGVSQNPRHKITKRGQNVTFRCDPISEHNRLYWYRQTLGQGPEFLTYFQNEAQLEKSRLLSDRFSAERPKGSFSTLEIQRTEQGDSAMYLCASSFLKYGTGGQETQYFGPGTRLLVL.

The V gene is TRBV7-3, the J gene TRBJ2-5; perhaps D is TRBD1 or TRBD2 (5 bases each). Germline values: CDR1 SGHTA, CDR2 FQGTGA. Trimming pared 5 bases from V and 5 bases from J, leaving 18 bases between. There are 15 residues in the CDR3. The CDR3 bases are TGTGCCAGCAGCCCGACCGGGGTGGGGACGGAGACCCAGTACTTC. Translating gives CASSPTGVGTETQYF.

The V and J genes are TRBV6-1 and TRBJ2-7; D call uncertain. The V gene's germline CDR1 is MNHNS and CDR2 SASEGT. V was shortened by 2 bases and J by 4 bases, with 9 bases between the two germline ends. The CDR3 loop spans 13 amino acids. In DNA, the CDR3 is TGTGCCAGCAGTGAATACGCAGGATACGAGCAGTACTTC. Translated: CASSEYAGYEQYF.

This chain connects TRBV4-3 to TRBJ1-5, with D perhaps TRBD1 (6 bases). The CDR3 spans 15 residues. From germline, CDR1 is LGHNA and CDR2 YSLEER. Trimming removed 1 base at V and 6 bases at J, with 13 bases between. This chain's CDR3 is CASSQGRGAGQPQHF. In nucleotides, the CDR3 is TGCGCCAGCAGCCAAGGTAGGGGGGCAGGTCAGCCCCAGCATTTT.

The genes are TRBV5-6 and TRBJ2-5, with TRBD1 matching 7 bases. This CDR3 has 14 amino acids. Germline lookup yields CDR1 SGHDT and CDR2 YYEEEE. J gave up 1 base and V 2 bases, and 2 bases lay outside the gene matches. The DNA for the CDR3 is TGTGCCAGCAGCTTTCGACAGGGCCAAGAGACCCAGTACTTC. Its protein product is CASSFRQGQETQYF. Together with reference TRBV5-6 and TRBJ2-5, the CDR3 gives the full variable domain: DAGVTQSPTHLIKTRGQQVTLRCSPKSGHDTVSWYQQALGQGPQFIFQYYEEEERQRGNFPDRFSGHQFPNYSSELNVNALLLGDSALYLCASSFRQGQETQYFGPGTRLLVL.

This chain joins TRBV6-6 and TRBJ1-2; D perhaps matches TRBD1 (6 bases). With 6 bases removed from V and 6 bases from J, the gap between germline ends came to 14 bases. The germline CDR1 and CDR2 sequences are MNHNY and SVGAGI (reference sequence). This CDR3 contains 13 residues. CDR3 sequence reads: CASRPQGMDGYTF. The DNA of the CDR3 is TGTGCCAGCAGGCCTCAGGGGATGGATGGCTACACCTTC.

This chain links TRBV7-2 with TRBJ2-7; either TRBD1 or TRBD2 may supply D (6 bases each). Trimming removed 4 bases at V and 4 bases at J, with 14 bases between. CDR1 SGHTA and CDR2 FQGNSA come from the germline V gene. The CDR3 sequence is 14 residues long. The CDR3 nucleotides are TGTGCCAGCAGCTCCGGGGGCAACCTATACGAGCAGTACTTC. Protein sequence: CASSSGGNLYEQYF.

The chain employs TRBV18 and TRBJ2-7; D perhaps matches TRBD1 (6 bases). Trimming took 3 bases from V and 0 from J, leaving 12 bases between them. The CDR3 covers 15 residues. Germline CDR1 and CDR2: KGHSH and LQKENI. The DNA of the CDR3 is TGTGCCAGCTCACCCCGAAGGACAGTCTCCTACGAGCAGTACTTC. Translating gives CASSPRRTVSYEQYF.